The 4 T cell receptor beta chains below all came from one sample that was sequenced in a study of blood T cell repertoires in COVID-19. Here immunoSEQ multiplex PCR was the method, and the copy in TCRdb shows in-frame clones only, minus some. The sample yields roughly 130,000 clones, roughly 84% seen once. Sequencing was done on a sample of PBMCs or T cells enriched from blood (not recorded which). The source of these receptors is a young woman who had recovered from COVID-19.

The V and J genes are TRBV9 and TRBJ2-5, with 14 bases fitting TRBD2. Germline assignment: CDR1 SGDLS and CDR2 YYNGEE. J gave up 4 bases and V 3 bases, and 5 bases lay outside the gene matches. The CDR3 has 16 amino acids. The CDR3 DNA reads TGTGCCAGCAGCGGACTAGCGGGAGGGCCCGGAGAGACCCAGTACTTC. This encodes CASSGLAGGPGETQYF.

In nucleotides, the CDR3 is TGTGCCAGCAGCTCAGAAGGGGCCGGCTACACCTTC. It codes for CASSSEGAGYTF. The V gene is TRBV12-3 or TRBV12-4, the J gene TRBJ1-2; tentative D call: TRBD1 (5 bases). The CDR3 has 12 amino acids. With 6 bases removed from V and 8 bases from J, the gap between germline ends came to 13 bases.

The chain uses TRBV7-8 and TRBJ2-1, with D perhaps matching TRBD2 (5 bases). This CDR3 is built from 14 residues. The V gene lost 0 bases and the J gene lost 6 bases, with 9 bases spanning the gap. Germline values: CDR1 SGHVS, CDR2 FQNEAQ. In DNA form, the CDR3 reads TGTGCCAGCAGCTTAGCCGGGAAGGGCAATGAGCAGTTCTTC. It yields the protein CASSLAGKGNEQFF.

This chain links TRBV3-1 (or the pseudogene TRBV3-2) with TRBJ2-1, with TRBD2 identical over 7 bases. The germline V gene encodes CDR1 LGHDT and CDR2 YNNKEL (reference sequence). J lost 4 bases, V lost 1 base, and 4 bases had no gene match. The CDR3 length is 15 residues. CDR3 loop: CASSQGWDYYNEQFF. The CDR3 DNA reads as TGTGCCAGCAGCCAAGGTTGGGACTATTACAATGAGCAGTTCTTC.